This TCR beta chain was captured in a study of blood T cell repertoires in COVID-19. The wider study: Sites across the United States, Italy and Spain contributed samples from acute and convalescent COVID-19. T cells, B-cell-depleted T cells, or PBMCs provided the cDNA or gDNA that served as material.

Produced via immunoSEQ multiplex PCR; TCRdb's table is partial and in-frame only. This sample has over 90,000 clones; roughly 70% occur once, and the top ten carry just under 4%. The CDR3 totals 13 residues. V lost 1 base and J lost 2, with 5 bases in between. Germline V lookup: CDR1 SEHNR, CDR2 FQNEAQ (reference sequence). The sample was peripheral blood. V usage is TRBV7-9 and J usage is TRBJ2-5, with D hard to call. The clonotype comes from a man between 65 and 85 years old with COVID-19, enrolled during active disease. The CDR3 region is CASSLGLQETQYF. The CDR3 coding sequence is TGTGCCAGCAGCTTAGGTCTTCAAGAGACCCAGTACTTC.